What follows describes a single T cell receptor beta chain. The CDR3 runs 15 residues. After removal of 3 bases from V and 10 bases from J, the junction contained 7 bases not matched to a gene. Germline V gives CDR1 SGHRS, CDR2 YFSETQ. The source of the sample is a study of blood T cell repertoires in COVID-19. The overall study: Acute and convalescent COVID-19 specimens originated in the United States, Italy and Spain. Sources were T cells, B-cell-depleted T cells, or PBMCs; the material itself was cDNA or gDNA.

Original processing methods: The authors estimated nucleated cell counts from reference gene primer amplification. The repertoire was sequenced with immunoSEQ multiplex PCR; TCRdb's copy has only in-frame clones and lacks some. V, J and clone size are those of that table, while D and trimming were read from the DNA. The sample shows around 100,000 clones, roughly nine tenths of them seen only once. Sequenced: peripheral blood. This sequence originates from a man aged 50 to 60 with active COVID-19. This chain links TRBV5-1 with TRBJ2-1, with 13 bases lining up with TRBD2. CDR3 DNA: TGCGCCAGCAGCTCCGGGACTAGCGGGACCAAGGAGCAGTTCTTC. The encoded protein is CASSSGTSGTKEQFF.